The text below deals with one T cell receptor beta chain. Antigen unknown. Germline assignment: CDR1 DFQATT and CDR2 SNEGSKA (reference sequence). This CDR3 is 15 amino acids long. The junction had 7 bases not matched to a gene; V was cut back by 6 bases and J by 0 bases. This record comes from a study of blood T cells in healthy people across ages. Study findings and constraints: Diversity was higher, and naive CD4+ cells more numerous, in long-lived donors than in aged donors. Conclusively comparing naive with antigen-experienced cells was impossible with unsorted PBMCs. Naive T cell percentage showed a strong correlation with TCR beta diversity.

PCR was performed a second time for 7 to 11 cycles using a sample-barcoded 5' primer and a J-beta primer mix. TCRdb recomputed calls from the 5' RACE reads with MiXCR, one row per CDR3 protein. The sample comprises some 940,000 distinct CDR3 sequences, 29% of which are singletons, and roughly a tenth rests with the top ten. These data also formed part of another study, on T cells of mothers and their children. As that report states: Reads recorded for TCR beta CDR3 numbered over 9.5 million per mother and roughly 3 million per child.

V gene TRBV20-1 combines with J gene TRBJ1-3; 8 positions agree with TRBD1. The receptor was isolated from a woman in her thirties or forties in good health. Sequencing was carried out using blood. CDR3 sequence: CSAEDREGSGNTIYF. For the CDR3, the DNA is TGCAGTGCAGAGGACAGGGAGGGCTCTGGAAACACCATATATTTT.